These 24 T cell receptor beta chains originate from one sample sequenced in a study of CD8 T cells in ankylosing spondylitis. Regarding the study as a whole: Blood from ankylosing spondylitis patients appeared to carry a characteristic roughly 8-variant TCR beta motif.

From the 5' RACE reads, TCRdb called clonotypes with MiXCR, one entry per CDR3 protein. The sample yields roughly 700,000 distinct CDR3 sequences, 19% seen once. These receptors' targets are unknown. Material for sequencing was blood, either unsorted or a sorted T cell fraction (not recorded which). Receptor source: a male donor with ankylosing spondylitis.

The chain uses TRBV15 and TRBJ1-2; D call uncertain. This CDR3 has 15 amino acids. Germline values: CDR1 LNHNV, CDR2 YYDKDF (reference sequence). The V and J ends lost 4 bases and 4 bases respectively, with 16 bases between them. CDR3 sequence: CATSTSLDTFYGYTF. CDR3 nucleotides: TGTGCCACCAGCACCTCCCTCGACACCTTCTATGGCTACACCTTC.

Only a few counts were recorded for this clonotype. The chain joins TRBV3-1 to TRBJ2-7; possibly TRBD2 for D (6 bases). Germline V gives CDR1 LGHDT, CDR2 YNNKEL (reference sequence). The CDR3 consists of 15 residues. The V end was cut by 3 bases, the J end by 2 bases, with 14 bases between. The CDR3 region is CASSHTTWGAYEQYF. The CDR3 bases are TGTGCCAGCAGCCATACGACGTGGGGGGCCTACGAGCAGTACTTC.

The V call is TRBV29-1, the J call TRBJ1-4; maybe TRBD1 (5 bases). V lost 4 bases and J lost 8, with 11 bases in between. CDR1 is SQVTM and CDR2 is ANQGSEA in the germline V gene. The CDR3 is 12 residues long. The CDR3 region has the DNA TGCAGCGTTGGCGGGGGGGACGAAAAACTGTTTTTT. Encoded protein: CSVGGGDEKLFF.

V usage is TRBV20-1 and J usage is TRBJ1-1; TRBD1 might be the D (6 bases). V gave up 2 bases and J gave up 1 base, with 11 bases separating them. The germline gives CDR1 DFQATT, CDR2 SNEGSKA (reference sequence). This CDR3 has 14 residues. CDR3 DNA sequence: TGCAGTGCTAGACGAGTAGGGGGGAACACTGAAGCTTTCTTT. It encodes CSARRVGGNTEAFF.

This clonotype turned up a few times. The J gene is TRBJ2-3, the V gene TRBV4-2, with 10 nucleotides matching TRBD2. This CDR3 contains 18 residues. Losses at the gene ends were 0 bases for V and 4 bases for J; bases not matched to a gene: 10. Germline lookup yields CDR1 LGHNA and CDR2 YNFKEQ. The CDR3 here is CASSQDGMLAGASDTQYF. CDR3 DNA sequence: TGTGCCAGCAGCCAAGACGGCATGCTAGCGGGAGCATCAGATACGCAGTATTTT.

The rearrangement joins TRBV4-1 to TRBJ2-2; no firm D call. CDR1 is MGHRA and CDR2 is YSYEKL in the germline V gene. The CDR3 length is 13 residues. Trimming removed 4 bases at V and 6 bases at J, with 9 bases between. The CDR3 bases are TGCGCCAGCAGCCCTTTGGATGCCGGGGAGCTGTTTTTT. This encodes CASSPLDAGELFF.

V gene TRBV5-1 combines with J gene TRBJ1-3, with a tentative D call TRBD1 (6 bases). Germline CDR1 is SGHRS and CDR2 is YFSETQ. The CDR3 spans 17 residues. V was shortened by 4 bases and J by 4 bases, with 21 bases between the two germline ends. The CDR3 DNA reads as TGCGCCAGCAGCCCCTCGGAGGGGGGACGGCGGGGAAACACCATATATTTT. This translates into CASSPSEGGRRGNTIYF.

This clonotype has only a few counts. The chain recombines TRBV20-1 with TRBJ2-7; tentatively, D is TRBD1 or TRBD2 (7 bases each). Deletions cut 7 bases from V and 1 base from J, with 17 bases between. The CDR3 covers 14 residues. The germline CDR1 and CDR2 sequences are DFQATT and SNEGSKA (reference sequence). CDR3 nucleotides: TGCAGTGGGAGGGGGCTAGCGGCTTCCTACGAGCAGTACTTC. Encoded protein: CSGRGLAASYEQYF.

This rearrangement joins TRBV20-1 to TRBJ2-5; D is possibly TRBD1 or TRBD2 (6 bases each). The CDR3 totals 11 residues. Per the germline V gene, CDR1 is DFQATT and CDR2 is SNEGSKA (reference sequence). V was trimmed by 6 bases and J by 5 bases, leaving 10 bases between them. The CDR3 spells CSAQGGETQYF. CDR3 nucleotide sequence: TGCAGTGCGCAAGGGGGGGAGACCCAGTACTTC.

The gene calls are TRBV27 and TRBJ2-7; 8 positions match TRBD2. Germline CDR1 is MNHEY and CDR2 is SMNVEV (reference sequence). The CDR3 is 14 residues long. After removal of 5 bases from V and 2 bases from J, the junction contained 5 bases not matched to a gene. The CDR3 region has the DNA TGTGCCAGCAGTGGCGGGACTAGAACCTACGAGCAGTACTTC. Translating it yields CASSGGTRTYEQYF.

The CDR3 DNA reads as TGTGCCAGCAGTCCGACAGGGATGGGCACTGAAGCTTTCTTT. It encodes CASSPTGMGTEAFF. J is TRBJ1-1 and V is TRBV28; 7 bases are shared with TRBD1. CDR1 and CDR2 from the germline V gene are MDHEN and SYDVKM. This CDR3 has 14 amino acids. Losses at the gene ends were 5 bases for V and 4 bases for J; bases not matched to a gene: 7.

This clonotype has more than one count but fewer than ten. V gene TRBV20-1 combines with J gene TRBJ1-1; perhaps TRBD1 as D (6 bases). The CDR3 contains 15 residues. V lost 1 base to trimming and J lost 2 bases, with 14 bases between them. The germline V gene has CDR1 DFQATT and CDR2 SNEGSKA (reference sequence). The CDR3 bases are TGCAGTGCTAGAGGAACCCAGGGGATTAACACTGAAGCTTTCTTT. As protein: CSARGTQGINTEAFF.

This clonotype was picked up a small number of times. The J gene is TRBJ1-6, the V gene TRBV6-5; tentatively, D is TRBD1 (5 bases). The CDR3 covers 16 residues. Deletions cut 6 bases from V and 10 bases from J, with 22 bases between. The germline V gene encodes CDR1 MNHEY and CDR2 SVGAGI. CDR3 bases: TGTGCCAGCAGCTATACCCGGGACGCTCTCTCCTCACCCCTCCACTTT. This sequence encodes CASSYTRDALSSPLHF.

There are a few counts of this clonotype. The chain recombines TRBV7-3 with TRBJ1-5; tentative D call: TRBD1 (5 bases). Germline V gene lookup returns CDR1 SGHTA and CDR2 FQGTGA. The CDR3 runs to 16 residues. V lost 2 bases and J 5 bases, leaving 16 bases between the germline ends. The CDR3 region is CASSLQGRGVHQPQHF. The DNA of the CDR3 is TGTGCCAGCAGCTTACAGGGAAGGGGAGTTCATCAGCCCCAGCATTTT.

The chain recombines TRBV12-3 or TRBV12-4 with TRBJ1-2; tentatively, D is TRBD1 (5 bases). The CDR3 runs to 14 residues. Trimming removed 6 bases at V and 2 bases at J, with 13 bases between. The CDR3 bases are TGTGCCAGCAGCCTTTGGGGGGAGAACTATGGCTACACCTTC. It encodes CASSLWGENYGYTF.

This rearrangement joins TRBV20-1 to TRBJ2-5; TRBD1 agrees at 9 bases. CDR1 is DFQATT and CDR2 is SNEGSKA in the germline V gene (reference sequence). The CDR3 contains 19 residues. V lost 6 bases and J lost 4; bases outside the gene matches: 24. CDR3 in amino acids: CSAQGVTGGVPGLRETQYF. The CDR3 DNA reads TGCAGTGCCCAAGGGGTAACAGGGGGCGTACCCGGTTTGAGAGAGACCCAGTACTTC.

This clonotype was counted only a few times. This sequence joins TRBV20-1 and TRBJ2-2, with D possibly being TRBD2 (5 bases). Germline CDR1 DFQATT, CDR2 SNEGSKA (reference sequence). The V gene lost 1 base and the J gene lost 6 bases, with 12 bases spanning the gap. CDR3 length: 14 amino acids. The CDR3 sequence: CSARGGPRSGELFF. The CDR3 nucleotides are TGCAGTGCTAGAGGAGGGCCACGGTCCGGGGAGCTGTTTTTT.

The sample holds a few counts of this clonotype. J is TRBJ2-1 and V is TRBV4-1; TRBD1 might be the D (6 bases). The germline V gene has CDR1 MGHRA and CDR2 YSYEKL. The CDR3 sequence is 22 residues long. The V end was cut by 3 bases, the J end by 1 base, with 31 bases between. CDR3 loop: CASSQGAASRFGGRGSYNEQFF. CDR3 bases: TGCGCCAGCAGCCAGGGGGCAGCCAGCCGTTTTGGTGGGAGAGGATCCTACAATGAGCAGTTCTTC.

V gene TRBV6-2 or TRBV6-3 combines with J gene TRBJ2-7; no clear D gene. This CDR3 has 11 residues. With 5 bases removed from V and 6 bases from J, the gap between germline ends came to 8 bases. Germline V lookup: CDR1 MNHEY, CDR2 SVGEGT. This chain's CDR3 is CASSTPLEQYF. Written as DNA, the CDR3 is TGTGCCAGCAGTACCCCCCTCGAGCAGTACTTC.

The V and J genes are TRBV2 and TRBJ2-1; unclear D gene. V lost 8 bases to trimming and J lost 3 bases, with 8 bases between them. The CDR3 has 12 amino acids. Per germline, CDR1 SNHLY and CDR2 FYNNEI. The CDR3, as DNA: TGTGCCAGCCGGCGAGTCTACAATGAGCAGTTCTTC. Its translation: CASRRVYNEQFF.

The chain links TRBV6-1 to TRBJ1-5; weak D call: TRBD1 (5 bases). The germline gives CDR1 MNHNS, CDR2 SASEGT. The CDR3 is 15 residues long. The V end was cut by 4 bases, the J end by 2 bases, with 12 bases between. Written as DNA, the CDR3 is TGTGCCAGCAGTGGGTCGGGGGTCGGCAATCAGCCCCAGCATTTT. Translated: CASSGSGVGNQPQHF.

The chain employs TRBV10-3 and TRBJ1-1; D gene uncertain. The length of the CDR3 is 14 residues. Trimming stripped 4 bases from V and 4 bases from J, with 13 bases between. Per the germline V gene, CDR1 is ENHRY and CDR2 is SYGVKD. CDR3 residues: CAISGDNRATEAFF. As DNA, the CDR3 is TGTGCCATCAGTGGTGACAACCGGGCCACTGAAGCTTTCTTT.

The chain combines TRBV28 with TRBJ1-5; a possible D gene is TRBD1 (6 bases). Trimming removed 1 base at V and 4 bases at J, with 11 bases between. The CDR3 has 15 residues. Germline V CDR1 and CDR2: MDHEN, SYDVKM. The CDR3: CASSLSRGPNQPQHF. Here the CDR3 DNA reads TGTGCCAGCAGTTTATCCAGGGGTCCTAATCAGCCCCAGCATTTT.

The chain carries TRBV2 and TRBJ2-5, with 9 bases that match TRBD1. Per the germline V gene, CDR1 is SNHLY and CDR2 is FYNNEI. The V segment lost 11 bases and the J segment 4 bases; nucleotides outside the gene matches: 8. The CDR3 spans 13 residues. The CDR3 nucleotides read TGTGCCTACACCGGGACAGGGACAGAGACCCAGTACTTC. This translates into CAYTGTGTETQYF. Filled out from reference TRBV2 and TRBJ2-5, the complete variable domain reads EPEVTQTPSHQVTQMGQEVILRCVPISNHLYFYWYRQILGQKVEFLVSFYNNEISEKSEIFDDQFSVERPDGSNFTLKIRSTKLEDSAMYFCAYTGTGTETQYFGPGTRLLVL.